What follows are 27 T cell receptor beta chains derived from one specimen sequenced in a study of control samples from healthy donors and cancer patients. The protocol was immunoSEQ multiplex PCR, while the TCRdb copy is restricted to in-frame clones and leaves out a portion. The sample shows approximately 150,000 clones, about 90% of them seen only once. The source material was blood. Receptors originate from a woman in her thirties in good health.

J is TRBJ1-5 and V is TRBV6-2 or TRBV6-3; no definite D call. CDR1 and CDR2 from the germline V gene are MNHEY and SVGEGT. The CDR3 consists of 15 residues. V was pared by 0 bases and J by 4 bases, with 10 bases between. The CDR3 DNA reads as TGTGCCAGCAGTTACTCGGGGAGGGAAAATCAGCCCCAGCATTTT. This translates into CASSYSGRENQPQHF.

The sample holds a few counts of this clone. This CDR3 is CASTSRTYEQYF. The CDR3 DNA reads as TGTGCCAGCACCAGCAGGACCTACGAGCAGTACTTC. The chain is built from TRBV21-1 and TRBJ2-7; no check of the table's D call, TRBD1, against the DNA was made. TRBV21-1 counts as a pseudogene. The CDR3 covers 12 residues.

The CDR3 is CASSARRGNSPLHF. DNA for the CDR3: TGTGCCAGCAGCGCCCGTAGGGGCAATTCACCCCTCCACTTT. This chain connects TRBV5-6 to TRBJ1-6; a weak D match, TRBD1 (5 bases). This CDR3 spans 14 amino acids. V dropped 4 bases and J dropped 7 bases, with 12 bases sitting between them. Germline values: CDR1 SGHDT, CDR2 YYEEEE. Combining the CDR3 with reference TRBV5-6 and TRBJ1-6 gives the whole variable domain DAGVTQSPTHLIKTRGQQVTLRCSPKSGHDTVSWYQQALGQGPQFIFQYYEEEERQRGNFPDRFSGHQFPNYSSELNVNALLLGDSALYLCASSARRGNSPLHFGNGTRLTVT.

DNA for the CDR3: TGTGCCAGCAGCTTGGGGGGTCTAGCTGGCAATCAGCCCCAGCATTTT. Its protein is CASSLGGLAGNQPQHF. The gene calls are TRBV5-5 and TRBJ1-5, with D unresolved. The CDR3 spans 16 residues. Germline CDR1 is SGHKS and CDR2 is YYEKEE (reference sequence). The ends were cut back, 0 bases at V and 2 bases at J, with 12 bases in the middle.

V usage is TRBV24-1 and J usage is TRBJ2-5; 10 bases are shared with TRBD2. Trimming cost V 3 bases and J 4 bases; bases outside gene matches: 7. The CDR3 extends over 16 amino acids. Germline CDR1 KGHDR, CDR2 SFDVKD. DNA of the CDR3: TGTGCCACCAGTGATGTCCTCATAGCGGGAGGAGAGACCCAGTACTTC. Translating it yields CATSDVLIAGGETQYF.

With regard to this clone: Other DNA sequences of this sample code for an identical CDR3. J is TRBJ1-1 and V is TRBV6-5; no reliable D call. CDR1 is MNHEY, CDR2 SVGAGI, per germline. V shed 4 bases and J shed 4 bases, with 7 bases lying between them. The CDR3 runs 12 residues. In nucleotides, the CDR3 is TGTGCCAGCAGTTGGGGAGGCACTGAAGCTTTCTTT. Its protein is CASSWGGTEAFF.

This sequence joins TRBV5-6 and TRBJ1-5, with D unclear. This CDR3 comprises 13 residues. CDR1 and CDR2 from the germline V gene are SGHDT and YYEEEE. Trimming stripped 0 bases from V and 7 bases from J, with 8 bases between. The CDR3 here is CASSLEFGQPQHF. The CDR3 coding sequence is TGTGCCAGCAGCTTGGAGTTTGGACAGCCCCAGCATTTT.

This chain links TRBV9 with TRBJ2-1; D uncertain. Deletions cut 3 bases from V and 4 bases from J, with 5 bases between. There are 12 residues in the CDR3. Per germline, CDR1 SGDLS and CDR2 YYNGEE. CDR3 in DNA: TGTGCCAGCAGCGGTCAATACAATGAGCAGTTCTTC. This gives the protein CASSGQYNEQFF.

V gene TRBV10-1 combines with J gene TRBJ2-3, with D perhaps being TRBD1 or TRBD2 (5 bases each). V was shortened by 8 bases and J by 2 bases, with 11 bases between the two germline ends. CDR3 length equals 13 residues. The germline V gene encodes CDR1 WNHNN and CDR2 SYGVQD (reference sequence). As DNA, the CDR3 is TGCGCCAGCGGGGGAGTACTCACAGATACGCAGTATTTT. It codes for CASGGVLTDTQYF.

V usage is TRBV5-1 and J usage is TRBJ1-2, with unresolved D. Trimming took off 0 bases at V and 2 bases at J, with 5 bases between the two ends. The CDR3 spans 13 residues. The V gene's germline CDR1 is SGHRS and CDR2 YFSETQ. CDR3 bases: TGCGCCAGCAGCTTGGACGTAAACTATGGCTACACCTTC. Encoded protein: CASSLDVNYGYTF.

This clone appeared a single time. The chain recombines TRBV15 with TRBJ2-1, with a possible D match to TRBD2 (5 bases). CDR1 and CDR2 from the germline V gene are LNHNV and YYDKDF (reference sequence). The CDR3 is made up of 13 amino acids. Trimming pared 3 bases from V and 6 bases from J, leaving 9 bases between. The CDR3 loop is CATSSGNGNEQFF. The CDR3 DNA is TGTGCCACCAGCAGCGGGAACGGCAATGAGCAGTTCTTC. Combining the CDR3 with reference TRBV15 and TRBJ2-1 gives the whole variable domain DAMVIQNPRYQVTQFGKPVTLSCSQTLNHNVMYWYQQKSSQAPKLLFHYYDKDFNNEADTPDNFQSRRPNTSFCFLDIRSPGLGDTAMYLCATSSGNGNEQFFGPGTRLTVL.

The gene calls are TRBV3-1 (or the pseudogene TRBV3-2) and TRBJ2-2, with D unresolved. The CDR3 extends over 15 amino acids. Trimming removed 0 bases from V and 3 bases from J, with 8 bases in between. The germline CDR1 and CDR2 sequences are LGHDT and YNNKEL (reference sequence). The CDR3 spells CASSQDFDYTGELFF. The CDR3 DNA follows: TGTGCCAGCAGCCAAGATTTCGACTACACCGGGGAGCTGTTTTTT.

CDR3 coding DNA: TGTGCCAGCAGCACGGACACCTTAAATCAGCCCCAGCATTTT. It encodes CASSTDTLNQPQHF. The rearrangement links TRBV7-9 to TRBJ1-5, with D possibly being TRBD1 (5 bases). The length of the CDR3 is 14 residues. CDR1 is SEHNR and CDR2 is FQNEAQ in the germline V gene (reference sequence). V dropped 5 bases and J dropped 4 bases, with 12 bases sitting between them.

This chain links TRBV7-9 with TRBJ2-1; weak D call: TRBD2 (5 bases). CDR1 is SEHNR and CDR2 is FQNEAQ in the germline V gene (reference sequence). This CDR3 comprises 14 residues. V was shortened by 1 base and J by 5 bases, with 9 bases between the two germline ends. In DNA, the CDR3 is TGTGCCAGCAGCTTAGGTGGGGAGAACAATGAGCAGTTCTTC. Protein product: CASSLGGENNEQFF.

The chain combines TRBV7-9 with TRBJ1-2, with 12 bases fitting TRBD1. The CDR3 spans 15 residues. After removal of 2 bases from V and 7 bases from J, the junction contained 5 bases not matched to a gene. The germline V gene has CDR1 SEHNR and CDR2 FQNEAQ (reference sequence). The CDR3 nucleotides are TGTGCCAGCAGCTTAACCGGGACAGGGGGCCGTGGCTACACCTTC. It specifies CASSLTGTGGRGYTF.

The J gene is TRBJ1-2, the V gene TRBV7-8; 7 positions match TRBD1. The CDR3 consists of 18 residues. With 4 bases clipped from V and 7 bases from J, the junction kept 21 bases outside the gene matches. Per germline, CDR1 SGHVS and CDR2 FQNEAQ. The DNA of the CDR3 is TGTGCCAGCAGCTATTACGAACTGAGGACAGGCCAGACTTCTGGCTACACCTTC. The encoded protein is CASSYYELRTGQTSGYTF.

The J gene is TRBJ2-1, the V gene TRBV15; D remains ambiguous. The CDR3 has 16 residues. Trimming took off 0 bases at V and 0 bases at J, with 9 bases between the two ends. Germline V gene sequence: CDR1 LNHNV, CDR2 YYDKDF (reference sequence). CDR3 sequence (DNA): TGTGCCACCAGCAGAGATAGGGTAAGCTCCTACAATGAGCAGTTCTTC. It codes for CATSRDRVSSYNEQFF.

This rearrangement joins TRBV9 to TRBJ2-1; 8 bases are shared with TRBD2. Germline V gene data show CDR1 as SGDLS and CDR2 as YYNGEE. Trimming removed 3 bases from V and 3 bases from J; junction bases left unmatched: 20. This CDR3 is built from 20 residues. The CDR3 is CASSDPLERGARGGYNEQFF. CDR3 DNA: TGTGCCAGCAGCGACCCCCTGGAACGAGGGGCCCGGGGGGGCTACAATGAGCAGTTCTTC. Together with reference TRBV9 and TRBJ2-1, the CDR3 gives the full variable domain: DSGVTQTPKHLITATGQRVTLRCSPRSGDLSVYWYQQSLDQGLQFLIQYYNGEERAKGNILERFSAQQFPDLHSELNLSSLELGDSALYFCASSDPLERGARGGYNEQFFGPGTRLTVL.

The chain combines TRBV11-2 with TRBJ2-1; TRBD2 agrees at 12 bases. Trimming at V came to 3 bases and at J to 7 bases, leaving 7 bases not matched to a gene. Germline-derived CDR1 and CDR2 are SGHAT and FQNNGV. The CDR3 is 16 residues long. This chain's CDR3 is CASSFWLAGGLNEQFF. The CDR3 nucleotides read TGTGCCAGCAGCTTTTGGCTAGCGGGAGGGTTGAATGAGCAGTTCTTC.

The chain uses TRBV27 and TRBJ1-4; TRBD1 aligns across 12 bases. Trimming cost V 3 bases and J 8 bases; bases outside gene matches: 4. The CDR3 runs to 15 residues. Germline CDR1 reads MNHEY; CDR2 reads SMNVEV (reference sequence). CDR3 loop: CASSLFGTGGEKLFF. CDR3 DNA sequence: TGTGCCAGCAGTTTGTTTGGGACAGGGGGCGAAAAACTGTTTTTT. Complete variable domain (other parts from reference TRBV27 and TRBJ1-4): EAQVTQNPRYLITVTGKKLTVTCSQNMNHEYMSWYRQDPGLGLRQIYYSMNVEVTDKGDVPEGYKVSRKEKRNFPLILESPSPNQTSLYFCASSLFGTGGEKLFFGSGTQLSVL.

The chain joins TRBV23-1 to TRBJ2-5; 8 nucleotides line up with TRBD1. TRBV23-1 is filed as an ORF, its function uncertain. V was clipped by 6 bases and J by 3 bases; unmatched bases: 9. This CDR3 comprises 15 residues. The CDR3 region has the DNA TGCGCCAGCAGCCCCCGGGGACAGGCCGAAGAGACCCAGTACTTC. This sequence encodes CASSPRGQAEETQYF.

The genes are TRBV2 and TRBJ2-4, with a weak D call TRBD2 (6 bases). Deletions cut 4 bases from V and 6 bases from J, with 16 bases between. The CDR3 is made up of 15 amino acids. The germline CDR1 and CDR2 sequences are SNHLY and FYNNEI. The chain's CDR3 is CASSVAGGLGNIQYF. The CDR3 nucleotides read TGTGCCAGCAGTGTGGCCGGAGGGCTCGGAAACATTCAGTACTTC.

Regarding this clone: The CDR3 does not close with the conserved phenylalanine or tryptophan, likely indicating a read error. The CDR3 here is CASSLLSSSYNSPLHL. In nucleotides, the CDR3 is TGTGCCAGCAGTCTCCTGAGTAGCTCCTATAATTCACCCCTCCACCTT. The rearrangement joins TRBV28 to TRBJ1-6; D gene uncertain. Trimming shortened V by 5 bases and J by 0 bases, and 11 bases separated the two germline ends. Germline values: CDR1 MDHEN, CDR2 SYDVKM. This CDR3 comprises 16 residues.

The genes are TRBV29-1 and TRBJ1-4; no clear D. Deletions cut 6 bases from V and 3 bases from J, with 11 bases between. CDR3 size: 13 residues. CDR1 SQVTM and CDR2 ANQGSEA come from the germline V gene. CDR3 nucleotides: TGCAGCGTCTCAAACACGGCTAATGAAAAACTGTTTTTT. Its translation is CSVSNTANEKLFF.

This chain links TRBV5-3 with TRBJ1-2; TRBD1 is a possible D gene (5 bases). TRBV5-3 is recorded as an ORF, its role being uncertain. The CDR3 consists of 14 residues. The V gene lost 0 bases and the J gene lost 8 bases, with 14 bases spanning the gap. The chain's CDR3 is CARSLGTGGRGYTF. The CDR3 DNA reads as TGTGCCAGAAGCTTGGGTACAGGAGGGAGAGGCTACACCTTC.

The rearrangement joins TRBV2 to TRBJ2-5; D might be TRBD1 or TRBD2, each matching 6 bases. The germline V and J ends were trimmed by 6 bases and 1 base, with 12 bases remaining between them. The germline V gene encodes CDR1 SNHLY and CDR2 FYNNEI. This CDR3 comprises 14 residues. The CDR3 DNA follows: TGTGCCAGCAGAATAGAGGGGGGCCAAGAGACCCAGTACTTC. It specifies CASRIEGGQETQYF.

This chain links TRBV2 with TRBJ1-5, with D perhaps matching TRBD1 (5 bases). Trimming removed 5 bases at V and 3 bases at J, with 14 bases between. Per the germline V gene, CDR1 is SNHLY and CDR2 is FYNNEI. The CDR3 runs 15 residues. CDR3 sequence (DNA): TGTGCCAGCAGTAGGGAAAGGGGTATCAATCAGCCCCAGCATTTT. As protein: CASSRERGINQPQHF.